Listed below are T cell receptor beta chains from one sample, sequenced in a study of PD-1 blockade in mismatch repair-deficient tumors. Some clones are missing from TCRdb's copy, which holds only in-frame ones; the method was immunoSEQ multiplex PCR. The sample lists roughly 130,000 clones, roughly 90% occurring once. The sample in question was peripheral blood, obtained approximately 71 weeks after starting pembrolizumab. The receptors were gathered from an adult with mismatch repair-deficient cancer. The CDR3 runs from the conserved cysteine through the conserved F or W. The D gene is left open where the match is weak. The size field is filled for only some rows; it gives once, few, many or a size class.

cdr3_aa cdr3_nt j_call d_call clone_size v_call
CASSARGAAVYAEQFF TGCGCCAGCAGCGCCCGGGGAGCCGCGGTGTATGCTGAGCAGTTCTTC TRBJ2-1 - - TRBV4-1
CASRWGGTQYF TGTGCCAGCAGATGGGGCGGTACGCAGTATTTT TRBJ2-3 - many TRBV27
CASSLGEEQYF TGTGCCAGCAGTTTGGGCGAAGAGCAGTACTTC TRBJ2-7 - - TRBV27
CAWRTENTEAFF TGTGCCTGGAGAACAGAAAACACTGAAGCTTTCTTT TRBJ1-1 - - TRBV30
CASSGRIAGVANEQFF TGTGCCAGCAGCGGACGAATAGCGGGAGTAGCAAATGAGCAGTTCTTC TRBJ2-1 TRBD2 - TRBV9
CASSDSGRLNTQYF TGTGCCAGCTCAGATAGCGGGAGGCTAAATACGCAGTATTTT TRBJ2-3 TRBD2 - TRBV5-4
CASSYLGGAGETQYF TGTGCCAGCAGTTATTTGGGGGGAGCTGGGGAGACCCAGTACTTC TRBJ2-5 - - TRBV6-5
CASSLGTPNQPQHF TGCGCCAGCAGCTTGGGGACACCAAATCAGCCCCAGCATTTT TRBJ1-5 - - TRBV5-1
CASSLGRPYQETQYF TGTGCCAGCAGCTTGGGCAGGCCCTACCAAGAGACCCAGTACTTC TRBJ2-5 - once TRBV13
CASSIGRSGSTTDTQYF TGTGCCAGTAGTATAGGGCGGAGCGGGAGTACGACAGATACGCAGTATTTT TRBJ2-3 TRBD2 - TRBV19
CASSLGPGGRNGNTIYF TGCGCCAGCAGCTTGGGACCGGGGGGAAGAAATGGAAACACCATATATTTT TRBJ1-3 - - TRBV5-1
CASSQDITGGTDTQYF TGTGCCAGCAGCCAAGATATAACAGGGGGCACAGATACGCAGTATTTT TRBJ2-3 TRBD1 few TRBV4-2
CASTTQRDGLEQFF TGTGCCAGTACCACCCAAAGGGACGGTCTTGAGCAGTTCTTC TRBJ2-1 - - TRBV19
CASSPADRFTGELFF TGCGCCAGCAGCCCGGCGGACCGATTCACCGGGGAGCTGTTTTTT TRBJ2-2 - - TRBV4-1
CASSLTSNYEQYF TGTGCCAGCAGCTTGACCTCAAACTACGAGCAGTACTTC TRBJ2-7 - few TRBV7-2
CASSLGGAVADTQYF TGTGCCAGCAGCTTAGGAGGGGCGGTTGCAGATACGCAGTATTTT TRBJ2-3 - once TRBV7-3
CASSLGGGPDTQYF TGTGCCAGCAGCTTAGGGGGGGGTCCAGATACGCAGTATTTT TRBJ2-3 TRBD2 - TRBV11-2
CASSQSGVAGAPYEQYF TGCGCCAGCAGCCAGTCTGGGGTAGCGGGAGCCCCCTACGAGCAGTACTTC TRBJ2-7 TRBD2 - TRBV4-1
CASSHAGQPQHF TGTGCCAGCAGCCACGCGGGTCAGCCCCAGCATTTT TRBJ1-5 - - TRBV11-2
CASSYRGSSSGANVLTF TGCGCCAGCAGCTACAGGGGCTCCTCCTCTGGGGCCAACGTCCTGACTTTC TRBJ2-6 TRBD1 - TRBV5-1
CASSLPASGSLQETQYF TGTGCCAGCAGCTTACCTGCTAGCGGGAGTTTACAAGAGACCCAGTACTTC TRBJ2-5 TRBD2 - TRBV7-9
CASTQTSTTHNEQFF TGTGCCAGTACTCAGACTAGTACAACTCACAATGAGCAGTTCTTC TRBJ2-1 - - TRBV19
CASSFGQGRRQETQYF TGTGCCAGCAGCTTTGGACAGGGGAGACGGCAAGAGACCCAGTACTTC TRBJ2-5 TRBD1 few TRBV7-8
CASSQAWLVGSSYNEQFF TGCGCCAGCAGCCAAGCTTGGCTAGTCGGCAGCTCCTACAATGAGCAGTTCTTC TRBJ2-1 - - TRBV4-3
CASSEQASGTPNIFSYNEQFF TGTGCCAGCAGTGAACAGGCTAGCGGTACGCCGAATATTTTTTCCTACAATGAGCAGTTCTTC TRBJ2-1 TRBD2 - TRBV6-1
CASSPLWTSAYEQYF TGTGCCAGTAGTCCTTTGTGGACTAGCGCCTACGAGCAGTACTTC TRBJ2-7 TRBD2 - TRBV19